Listed below are T cell receptor beta chains from one sample, sequenced in a study of blood T cell repertoires in COVID-19. Profiling relied on immunoSEQ multiplex PCR, and the TCRdb table lists in-frame clones only, not all of them. The sample gives 100,000 to 120,000 clones, about 79% of which show up once; 16% is in the top ten. Sequencing used peripheral blood. These TCRs come from an elderly woman with active or convalescent COVID-19. Both conserved end residues are part of each CDR3. The order of the fields is V gene, D gene, clone size, J gene, CDR3 protein, CDR3 DNA. A D gene is named only where the DNA matches it firmly. Clone size is given for some rows only: seen once, a few or many times, or a class if the clone is expanded.

v_call: TRBV5-1; d_call: TRBD2; clone_size: NA; j_call: TRBJ2-7; cdr3_aa: CASRLAGANEQYF; cdr3_nt: TGCGCCAGCAGATTAGCGGGAGCAAACGAGCAGTACTTC
v_call: TRBV4-1; d_call: NA; clone_size: NA; j_call: TRBJ2-3; cdr3_aa: CASKGKFTDTQYF; cdr3_nt: TGCGCCAGCAAGGGGAAATTCACAGATACGCAGTATTTT
v_call: TRBV7-6; d_call: NA; clone_size: NA; j_call: TRBJ2-7; cdr3_aa: CASSFGAGPQYEQYF; cdr3_nt: TGTGCCAGCAGCTTTGGGGCAGGGCCACAATACGAGCAGTACTTC
v_call: TRBV6-2/TRBV6-3; d_call: TRBD2; clone_size: NA; j_call: TRBJ2-3; cdr3_aa: CASSYSIITGGRTDTQYF; cdr3_nt: TGTGCCAGCAGTTACTCGATAATTACAGGCGGGAGAACAGATACGCAGTATTTT
v_call: TRBV23-1; d_call: NA; clone_size: NA; j_call: TRBJ1-4; cdr3_aa: CASSQSGRQLIEKLFF; cdr3_nt: TGCGCCAGCAGTCAATCGGGGCGGCAGTTAATTGAAAAACTGTTTTTT
v_call: TRBV5-4; d_call: NA; clone_size: NA; j_call: TRBJ2-1; cdr3_aa: CASSPQRGWSSVNEQFF; cdr3_nt: TGTGCCAGCAGCCCCCAGAGGGGGTGGTCTTCAGTTAATGAGCAGTTCTTC
v_call: TRBV20-1; d_call: TRBD2; clone_size: once; j_call: TRBJ2-1; cdr3_aa: CSASVLGGTGLAGDGVF; cdr3_nt: TGCAGTGCTAGTGTGTTGGGCGGAACGGGACTAGCGGGAGATGGGGTCTTC
v_call: TRBV6-5; d_call: TRBD1; clone_size: NA; j_call: TRBJ2-2; cdr3_aa: CASSPQGEDGELFF; cdr3_nt: TGTGCCAGCAGTCCACAGGGGGAGGACGGGGAGCTGTTTTTT
v_call: TRBV5-1; d_call: TRBD1; clone_size: NA; j_call: TRBJ2-5; cdr3_aa: CASSTGTGNIQETQYF; cdr3_nt: TGCGCCAGCAGCACTGGGACAGGGAACATACAAGAGACCCAGTACTTC
v_call: TRBV29-1; d_call: TRBD1; clone_size: NA; j_call: TRBJ2-1; cdr3_aa: CSAYSTGTGGSYNEQFF; cdr3_nt: TGCAGCGCCTATAGTACCGGGACAGGGGGGTCGTACAATGAGCAGTTCTTC
v_call: TRBV5-1; d_call: TRBD2; clone_size: few; j_call: TRBJ2-4; cdr3_aa: CASSLYSTSDLAKNIQYF; cdr3_nt: TGCGCCAGCAGCTTGTATTCAACTAGCGACCTAGCCAAAAACATTCAGTACTTC
v_call: TRBV5-6; d_call: NA; clone_size: NA; j_call: TRBJ1-3; cdr3_aa: CASSLGAAGMIVYF; cdr3_nt: TGTGCCAGCAGCTTGGGGGCGGCAGGGATGATCGTATATTTT
v_call: TRBV7-2; d_call: NA; clone_size: NA; j_call: TRBJ1-3; cdr3_aa: CASSLVGRISGNTIYF; cdr3_nt: TGTGCCAGCAGCTTAGTTGGCCGCATCTCTGGAAACACCATATATTTT
v_call: TRBV30; d_call: NA; clone_size: NA; j_call: TRBJ1-3; cdr3_aa: CAWSRGSGNTIYF; cdr3_nt: TGTGCCTGGAGTAGGGGTTCTGGAAACACCATATATTTT
v_call: TRBV12-3/TRBV12-4; d_call: NA; clone_size: NA; j_call: TRBJ1-5; cdr3_aa: CASSYLQGQPQHF; cdr3_nt: TGTGCCAGCAGTTATTTACAGGGTCAGCCCCAGCATTTT
v_call: TRBV7-9; d_call: NA; clone_size: NA; j_call: TRBJ2-2; cdr3_aa: CASSLQGTTGELFF; cdr3_nt: TGTGCCAGCAGCTTACAGGGGACCACCGGGGAGCTGTTTTTT
v_call: TRBV9; d_call: NA; clone_size: NA; j_call: TRBJ1-2; cdr3_aa: CASSVGGQGGYTF; cdr3_nt: TGTGCCAGCAGCGTTGGAGGGCAGGGTGGCTACACCTTC
v_call: TRBV28; d_call: TRBD1; clone_size: once; j_call: TRBJ1-2; cdr3_aa: CASSPPGQGTYGYTF; cdr3_nt: TGTGCCAGCAGTCCCCCGGGACAGGGGACCTATGGCTACACCTTC
v_call: TRBV30; d_call: NA; clone_size: NA; j_call: TRBJ1-6; cdr3_aa: CAWMLGSSYNSPLHF; cdr3_nt: TGTGCCTGGATGTTGGGGAGCTCCTATAATTCACCCCTCCACTTT
v_call: TRBV7-9; d_call: TRBD1; clone_size: NA; j_call: TRBJ2-7; cdr3_aa: CASSTRIGTADEQYF; cdr3_nt: TGTGCCAGCAGCACCCGTATCGGGACAGCTGACGAGCAGTACTTC
v_call: TRBV28; d_call: TRBD1; clone_size: NA; j_call: TRBJ2-1; cdr3_aa: CASSLGGTGGHEQFF; cdr3_nt: TGTGCCAGCAGTTTAGGGGGGACAGGGGGGCATGAGCAGTTCTTC
v_call: TRBV6-2/TRBV6-3; d_call: NA; clone_size: NA; j_call: TRBJ2-5; cdr3_aa: CASSSAYQETQYF; cdr3_nt: TGTGCCAGCAGTTCCGCGTACCAAGAGACCCAGTACTTC
v_call: TRBV7-9; d_call: TRBD2; clone_size: NA; j_call: TRBJ2-5; cdr3_aa: CASSGLAEETQYF; cdr3_nt: TGTGCCAGCAGCGGACTAGCGGAAGAGACCCAGTACTTC
v_call: TRBV7-6; d_call: TRBD2; clone_size: NA; j_call: TRBJ2-2; cdr3_aa: CATGRENTGELFF; cdr3_nt: TGTGCCACCGGGAGGGAGAACACCGGGGAGCTGTTTTTT
v_call: TRBV28; d_call: NA; clone_size: NA; j_call: TRBJ1-1; cdr3_aa: CASSFWGQPNTEAFF; cdr3_nt: TGTGCCAGCAGTTTCTGGGGACAACCGAACACTGAAGCTTTCTTT
v_call: TRBV3-1/TRBV3-2; d_call: NA; clone_size: NA; j_call: TRBJ1-5; cdr3_aa: CASSFGLVAQPQHF; cdr3_nt: TGTGCCAGCAGTTTCGGACTTGTGGCTCAGCCCCAGCATTTT
v_call: TRBV27; d_call: TRBD2; clone_size: few; j_call: TRBJ2-1; cdr3_aa: CASSRRLAGVDEQFF; cdr3_nt: TGTGCCAGCAGTCGACGACTAGCGGGAGTAGATGAGCAGTTCTTC
v_call: TRBV5-1; d_call: TRBD2; clone_size: NA; j_call: TRBJ2-7; cdr3_aa: CASSLQLGLAGNEQYF; cdr3_nt: TGCGCCAGCAGCCTGCAGTTGGGACTAGCGGGAAACGAGCAGTACTTC
v_call: TRBV6-5; d_call: TRBD2; clone_size: NA; j_call: TRBJ2-2; cdr3_aa: CASRDIRGRTGELFF; cdr3_nt: TGTGCCAGCAGGGATATTCGCGGGAGGACCGGGGAGCTGTTTTTT
v_call: TRBV2; d_call: TRBD1; clone_size: NA; j_call: TRBJ1-1; cdr3_aa: CATTTGVGTEAFF; cdr3_nt: TGTGCCACCACGACAGGGGTGGGCACTGAAGCTTTCTTT
v_call: TRBV4-2; d_call: NA; clone_size: once; j_call: TRBJ2-3; cdr3_aa: CASSQEPTSTDTQYF; cdr3_nt: TGTGCCAGCAGCCAAGAGCCGACTAGCACAGATACGCAGTATTTT
v_call: TRBV19; d_call: NA; clone_size: few; j_call: TRBJ2-7; cdr3_aa: CASSQGAASEQYF; cdr3_nt: TGTGCCAGTAGTCAAGGTGCGGCCTCCGAGCAGTACTTC
v_call: TRBV18; d_call: NA; clone_size: NA; j_call: TRBJ1-4; cdr3_aa: CASSRTANPTNEKLFF; cdr3_nt: TGTGCCAGCTCACGGACAGCGAATCCAACTAATGAAAAACTGTTTTTT
v_call: TRBV30; d_call: NA; clone_size: NA; j_call: TRBJ1-1; cdr3_aa: CAWKGVMTEAFF; cdr3_nt: TGTGCCTGGAAGGGGGTCATGACTGAAGCTTTCTTT
v_call: TRBV4-2; d_call: TRBD2; clone_size: NA; j_call: TRBJ2-3; cdr3_aa: CASSQDIAGGRADTQYF; cdr3_nt: TGTGCCAGCAGCCAAGATATAGCGGGAGGTCGCGCAGATACGCAGTATTTT
v_call: TRBV7-8; d_call: TRBD2; clone_size: NA; j_call: TRBJ2-3; cdr3_aa: CASSILAGFTDTQYF; cdr3_nt: TGTGCCAGCAGCATACTAGCGGGATTCACAGATACGCAGTATTTT
v_call: TRBV5-5; d_call: NA; clone_size: NA; j_call: TRBJ2-7; cdr3_aa: CASSLLGQKGQYF; cdr3_nt: TGTGCCAGCAGCTTGTTAGGACAAAAGGGGCAGTACTTC
v_call: TRBV7-6; d_call: TRBD1; clone_size: NA; j_call: TRBJ2-1; cdr3_aa: CASSPGTGETYNEQFF; cdr3_nt: TGTGCCAGCAGCCCAGGCACAGGGGAGACCTACAATGAGCAGTTCTTC
v_call: TRBV4-1; d_call: NA; clone_size: NA; j_call: TRBJ1-2; cdr3_aa: CASSQDNHMDYGYTF; cdr3_nt: TGCGCCAGCAGCCAAGATAACCACATGGACTATGGCTACACCTTC
v_call: TRBV5-1; d_call: TRBD2; clone_size: NA; j_call: TRBJ2-7; cdr3_aa: CASSLVAGGPSYEQYF; cdr3_nt: TGCGCCAGCAGCTTGGTAGCGGGAGGGCCCTCCTACGAGCAGTACTTC
v_call: TRBV9; d_call: TRBD2; clone_size: NA; j_call: TRBJ2-5; cdr3_aa: CASSPPWASGIETQYF; cdr3_nt: TGTGCCAGCAGCCCCCCTTGGGCTAGCGGGATAGAGACCCAGTACTTC